A single sample gave rise to the 6 T cell receptor beta chains below, sequenced in a study of blood T cell repertoires in COVID-19. Method: immunoSEQ multiplex PCR; TCRdb's copy keeps in-frame clones and lacks some. The sample shows a few hundred thousand clones, about 87% of them seen only once. Sample: peripheral blood. All receptors derive from a woman aged 50 to 60 with acute or convalescent COVID-19.

The sample holds one count of this clone. The CDR3 sequence is CASSLAAGSDGYTF. The CDR3 bases are TGCGCCAGCAGCTTGGCCGCGGGCAGTGATGGCTACACCTTC. The V gene is TRBV5-1, the J gene TRBJ1-2; D is ambiguous. The CDR3 runs 14 residues. Per the germline V gene, CDR1 is SGHRS and CDR2 is YFSETQ. Trimming took off 0 bases at V and 6 bases at J, with 12 bases between the two ends.

The V and J genes are TRBV7-3 and TRBJ2-2; TRBD2 aligns across 7 bases. The CDR3 covers 14 residues. Looked up from germline, CDR1 is SGHTA and CDR2 is FQGTGA. V shed 5 bases and J 1 base; nucleotides not matched to a gene: 1. CDR3 nucleotides: TGTGCCAGCAGCCGCGGGAGGAACACCGGGGAGCTGTTTTTT. It encodes CASSRGRNTGELFF.

The V and J genes are TRBV27 and TRBJ2-1, with TRBD2 matching over 8 bases. The CDR3 covers 14 residues. Germline values: CDR1 MNHEY, CDR2 SMNVEV (reference sequence). V gave up 6 bases and J gave up 0 bases; unmatched junction bases: 1. The CDR3 protein is CASRGTSSYNEQFF. The CDR3 bases are TGTGCCAGCAGGGGGACTAGCTCCTACAATGAGCAGTTCTTC.

The chain joins TRBV7-8 to TRBJ2-7, with 8 nucleotides matching TRBD2. The CDR3 runs 16 residues. In germline, CDR1 is SGHVS, CDR2 FQNEAQ. The V segment lost 5 bases and the J segment 0 bases; nucleotides outside the gene matches: 9. The DNA for the CDR3 is TGTGCCAGCAGCCGCTTCGGGAGCGGGGGCTCCTACGAGCAGTACTTC. Translation: CASSRFGSGGSYEQYF. The whole variable domain, filled in from reference TRBV7-8 and TRBJ2-7, reads GAGVSQSPRYKVAKRGQDVALRCDPISGHVSLFWYQQALGQGPEFLTYFQNEAQLDKSGLPSDRFFAERPEGSVSTLKIQRTQQEDSAVYLCASSRFGSGGSYEQYFGPGTRLTVT.

This clone came up a few times. V gene TRBV3-1 (or the pseudogene TRBV3-2) combines with J gene TRBJ1-4; D gene uncertain. Germline CDR1 reads LGHDT; CDR2 reads YNNKEL (reference sequence). The CDR3 covers 13 residues. Trimming removed 3 bases at V and 7 bases at J, with 9 bases between. The CDR3 DNA is TGTGCCAGCAGCCAGACTAGACTTGAAAAACTGTTTTTT. Translated, it gives CASSQTRLEKLFF.

The V call is TRBV7-3, the J call TRBJ1-1; 8 nucleotides line up with TRBD1. The trim removed 2 bases at V and 4 bases at J, leaving 0 bases unmatched. This CDR3 comprises 13 residues. Per germline, CDR1 SGHTA and CDR2 FQGTGA. CDR3 amino acids: CASSLDRGTEAFF. For the CDR3, the DNA is TGTGCCAGCAGCTTAGACAGGGGCACTGAAGCTTTCTTT.